Shown below are 14 T cell receptor beta chains from a single sample sequenced in a study of blood T cell repertoires in COVID-19. Method: immunoSEQ multiplex PCR; TCRdb's copy keeps in-frame clones and lacks some. In the table there are 200,000 to 250,000 clones, 82% of which are singletons. The sample consisted of PBMCs or T cells enriched from blood (not recorded which). These receptors were obtained from an older woman who had recovered from COVID-19.

This sequence joins TRBV7-9 and TRBJ1-1, with 7 bases lining up with TRBD1. The CDR3 consists of 13 residues. Trimming took 5 bases from V and 10 from J; bases not matched to a gene: 10. Per germline, CDR1 SEHNR and CDR2 FQNEAQ (reference sequence). CDR3 coding DNA: TGTGCCAGCAGCCCTCGGCAGGGGGGACTAGCTTTCTTT. This gives the protein CASSPRQGGLAFF.

This clone was found once. The rearrangement links TRBV7-8 to TRBJ2-1, with 11 bases fitting TRBD2. CDR1 SGHVS and CDR2 FQNEAQ come from the germline V gene. V gave up 0 bases and J gave up 3 bases; unmatched junction bases: 1. The CDR3 covers 16 residues. CDR3 DNA sequence: TGTGCCAGCAGCTTAGCTCTAGCGGGGGGCTACAATGAGCAGTTCTTC. Amino acid sequence: CASSLALAGGYNEQFF.

A remark on this clone: The junction departs from the called germline gene at one end, perhaps through a read error. This chain links TRBV2 with TRBJ1-2; the D gene is possibly TRBD1 (6 bases). This CDR3 comprises 14 residues. Per the germline V gene, CDR1 is SNHLY and CDR2 is FYNNEI. The CDR3 DNA sequence: TGTGCCAGCAACCCCCTAACGGGGGGCTATGGCCACACCTTC. Translating it yields CASNPLTGGYGHTF.

The chain couples TRBV10-3 to TRBJ2-4; maybe TRBD1 (5 bases). Trimming removed 4 bases from V and 3 bases from J, with 10 bases in between. Germline V gene sequence: CDR1 ENHRY, CDR2 SYGVKD. This CDR3 spans 14 amino acids. The CDR3 bases are TGTGCCATCAGTGGACAGAGGAACAAAAACATTCAGTACTTC. The encoded protein is CAISGQRNKNIQYF.

The chain joins TRBV5-4 to TRBJ2-5; TRBD2 might be the D (6 bases). In germline, CDR1 is SGHNT, CDR2 YYREEE (reference sequence). CDR3 size: 13 residues. The ends were cut back, 5 bases at V and 6 bases at J, with 14 bases in the middle. The CDR3 sequence: CASRAGTGQTQYF. CDR3 DNA sequence: TGTGCCAGCAGGGCGGGGACCGGGCAGACCCAGTACTTC.

The chain couples TRBV2 to TRBJ1-3; 7 nucleotides agree with TRBD1. This CDR3 is 15 amino acids long. The V gene end was trimmed by 9 bases and the J gene end by 0 bases; junction bases not matched to a gene: 8. Germline-derived CDR1 and CDR2 are SNHLY and FYNNEI. CDR3 amino acids: CASLGQPNSGNTIYF. In DNA, the CDR3 is TGTGCCAGTCTGGGACAGCCCAACTCTGGAAACACCATATATTTT.

V and J are TRBV7-2 and TRBJ2-7; possibly TRBD2 for D (5 bases). V was clipped by 2 bases and J by 2 bases, with 13 bases between them. From germline, CDR1 is SGHTA and CDR2 FQGNSA. The CDR3 extends over 15 amino acids. The CDR3 spells CASSLNPGLPYEQYF. In DNA, the CDR3 is TGTGCCAGCAGCTTAAATCCGGGATTGCCCTACGAGCAGTACTTC.

This chain uses TRBV5-8 with TRBJ2-4; D possibly corresponds to TRBD1 (7 bases). V was cut by 0 bases and J by 0 bases, with 10 bases left in between. CDR1 and CDR2 from the germline V gene are SGHTS and YDEGEE. The CDR3 totals 16 residues. DNA of the CDR3: TGTGCCAGCAGCTTGGACAGGGGACTAGCCAAAAACATTCAGTACTTC. Translation: CASSLDRGLAKNIQYF.

This chain uses TRBV7-8 with TRBJ2-4, with a weak D call TRBD2 (5 bases). The V gene's germline CDR1 is SGHVS and CDR2 FQNEAQ. The CDR3 spans 14 residues. V lost 4 bases to trimming and J lost 5 bases, with 12 bases between them. The CDR3, as DNA: TGTGCCAGCAGCTCCCTACTAGGCCAAAACATTCAGTACTTC. This sequence encodes CASSSLLGQNIQYF.

The chain links TRBV7-9 to TRBJ1-2, with D possibly being TRBD1 (6 bases). Between the trimmed V and J ends, which lost 1 base and 4 bases, there was a span of 16 bases. Germline assignment: CDR1 SEHNR and CDR2 FQNEAQ (reference sequence). This CDR3 has 16 amino acids. The CDR3, as DNA: TGTGCCAGCAGCTTAGAAGGAGCCGGACAGTTCTATGGCTACACCTTC. As protein: CASSLEGAGQFYGYTF.

The rearrangement uses TRBV5-4 and TRBJ1-3; tentative D call: TRBD1 (5 bases). Germline loops: CDR1 SGHNT, CDR2 YYREEE (reference sequence). Trimming stripped 3 bases from V and 4 bases from J, with 11 bases between. CDR3 length: 14 amino acids. The CDR3 loop is CASSSTGLGNTIYF. CDR3 bases: TGTGCCAGCAGCTCCACAGGTTTGGGAAACACCATATATTTT.

The rearrangement uses TRBV13 and TRBJ2-5; a weak D match, TRBD1 (6 bases). There are 11 residues in the CDR3. The germline V gene has CDR1 PRHDT and CDR2 FYEKMQ (reference sequence). V gave up 1 base and J gave up 9 bases, with 6 bases separating them. In nucleotides, the CDR3 is TGTGCCAGCAGCTTAGAGGGGGCCCAGTACTTC. Translation gives CASSLEGAQYF.

The table lists this clone with a count of one. The chain couples TRBV3-1 (or the pseudogene TRBV3-2) to TRBJ1-1, with 7 bases identical to TRBD1. J lost 2 bases, V lost 1 base, and 4 bases had no gene match. The CDR3 spans 15 residues. Germline CDR1 LGHDT, CDR2 YNNKEL (reference sequence). DNA for the CDR3: TGTGCCAGCAGCCAAGGGGGACAGATCAACACTGAAGCTTTCTTT. It translates to CASSQGGQINTEAFF.

The chain is built from TRBV9 and TRBJ2-1; 12 nucleotides align to TRBD2. The CDR3 sequence is 13 residues long. Trimming cost V 4 bases and J 10 bases; bases outside gene matches: 3. Germline CDR1 and CDR2: SGDLS and YYNGEE. The CDR3 DNA reads as TGTGCCAGCAGCCCCGGGACTAGCGGGGAGCAGTTCTTC. Protein product: CASSPGTSGEQFF.